This T cell receptor beta chain was found in a study of blood T cell repertoires in COVID-19 (dated by TCRdb to between 2020 and 2021). For the wider study: The collaborator samples originated in the United States, Italy and Spain and spanned the acute and convalescent phases of COVID-19. Subjects who had been exposed to COVID-19, were actively infected with it, or had recovered from it provided the deeply sampled blood TCRbeta repertoires that made up the dataset. Where available, HLA class I and class II types were obtained from metadata supplied by the sample provider rather than from assay-based typing. The material from the prospective study consisted of cDNA or gDNA derived from T cells, B-cell-depleted T cells, or PBMCs. The repertoires were released in a freely available public database intended as a resource for research on the immune response to SARS-CoV-2. A de-identified subject ID, COVID-19 status, age in years and sex were almost always included in the sample metadata. Samples came from the ongoing ImmuneRACE study (first 160 participants) plus 1,254 subjects from 6 global collaborators.

Overall study outcomes, separate from this receptor: How much clinical and demographic metadata was included differed by source and by participant, and the metadata was provided uncurated.

Whole blood was collected in K2EDTA tubes by collaborating institutions according to the institutions' own protocols. Collaborator samples were shipped for TCRbeta analysis as frozen whole blood, isolated PBMCs, or DNA extracted from either sample type. This clone was recorded a few times. The antigen it binds to is not known. No much larger clone is present one base from it, and per-base qualities are unavailable. TCRbeta CDR3 regions were amplified from genomic DNA using the immunoSEQ Assay, a bias-controlled multiplex PCR. On the study's bioinformatics: The number of nucleated cells in each sample was estimated by amplification of reference gene primers within the assay. Sequence reads were collapsed and filtered to measure the absolute abundance of every unique TCRbeta CDR3 rearrangement. For each sample, productive Simpson clonality was calculated as the square root of Simpson's diversity index across productive rearrangements. This immuneACCESS table, as held by TCRdb, lists in-frame sequences with V and J called but not all clones. Of the missing ones, under half trace to an unresolved V gene in checked studies; the others have no known cause. The DNA gave D and trimming, while V, J and clone size come from that table. Recorded for this sample are 350,000 to 450,000 clones; roughly 86% of them occurred a single time. 3% of the sample comes from the top ten.

The specimen was peripheral blood. The TCR originated in a human donor in a cohort sampled during active COVID-19.

In nucleotides, the sequence is TGTGCCAGCACCGACGGGAATCAGCCCCAGCATTTT. Translated, this is CASTDGNQPQHF. The chain is assembled from TRBV2 and TRBJ1-5, with the D gene not clear enough to name. From the cysteine through the phenylalanine, the CDR3 covers 12 amino acids. Of all the DNA, just the CDR3 is kept, 36 bases in frame from base 1. The junction shows trimming of 7 bases on V and 4 bases on J, plus 8 bases between the germline ends. CDR1 is given as SNHLY and CDR2 as FYNNEI, both from the germline V gene.